This T cell receptor (beta chain) came from a study of early T cells in non-severe SARS-CoV-2 infection. Points from the study as a whole: Clonotype matching in VDJdb favored anti-spike CD8 responses and did not capture private and CD4 specificities.

Individual cDNA molecules received unique molecular identifiers during library preparation. TCRdb analysed the 5' RACE reads with MiXCR anew, one entry per CDR3 protein. This table has some 96,000 distinct CDR3 sequences, more than 13% appearing once. Germline V CDR1 and CDR2: SGHKS, YYEKEE (reference sequence). The CDR3 has 17 amino acids. Between the trimmed V and J ends, which lost 4 bases and 3 bases, there was a span of 20 bases. With respect to this clonotype: Its antigen remains unknown.

Sequenced input: whole blood. The sequence derives from an adult who was a healthcare worker with PCR-confirmed SARS-CoV-2 infection or an uninfected control (not recorded which). This rearrangement joins TRBV5-5 to TRBJ2-1; a possible D gene is TRBD2 (5 bases). The CDR3 spells CASSLGLANFNYNEQFF. The CDR3 region has the DNA TGTGCCAGCAGCCTGGGCCTAGCAAACTTTAACTACAATGAGCAGTTCTTC.